Here is one TCR beta chain with its context. Its antigen is currently unknown. CDR3 length: 14 residues. The V end was cut by 0 bases, the J end by 6 bases, with 8 bases between. Germline-derived CDR1 and CDR2 are SGHTA and FQGNSA. This sample stems from a study of vaccination and CD4 T cells after COVID-19. Study details: Two of the convalescents were Hispanic, and the group consisted of six males and four females. Overlapping spike peptides served as the stimulus for the cells. These peptides came from SARS-CoV-2 and from the common cold coronaviruses HCoV-NL63, HCoV-OC43 and HCoV-229E.

The treatment denotes: roughly 11-day PBMC culture with coronavirus spike peptide pools or control peptides (ViraFEST assay). Half the growth medium was swapped for new IL-2 medium on days 3 and 7. The Oncomine TCR Beta short-read assay was applied to DNA of cultured CD4+ T cells. TCRdb independently ran MiXCR on the PCR reads; one entry per CDR3 protein. The sample shows approximately 14,000 distinct CDR3 sequences, 53% of them seen only once. The sequencing input was CD4+ T cells from blood, cultured in vitro. The chain employs TRBV7-2 and TRBJ1-4; tentative D call: TRBD1 (5 bases). The sequence came from a human donor who had recovered from COVID-19. The DNA for the CDR3 is TGTGCCAGCAGCTTAGCAGGGGCTTATGAAAAACTGTTTTTT. This translates into CASSLAGAYEKLFF.